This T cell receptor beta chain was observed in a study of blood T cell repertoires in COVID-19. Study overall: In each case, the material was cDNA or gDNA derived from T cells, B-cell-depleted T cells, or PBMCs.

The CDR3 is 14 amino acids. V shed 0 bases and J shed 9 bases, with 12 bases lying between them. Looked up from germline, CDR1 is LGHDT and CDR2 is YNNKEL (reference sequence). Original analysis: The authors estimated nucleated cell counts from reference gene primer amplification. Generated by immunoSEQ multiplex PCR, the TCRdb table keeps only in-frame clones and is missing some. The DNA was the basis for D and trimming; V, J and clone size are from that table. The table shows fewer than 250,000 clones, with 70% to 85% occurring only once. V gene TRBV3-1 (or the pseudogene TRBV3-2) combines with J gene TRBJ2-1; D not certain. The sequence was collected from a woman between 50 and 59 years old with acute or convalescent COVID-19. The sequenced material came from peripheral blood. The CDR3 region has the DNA TGTGCCAGCAGCCAAGACGCTAGTCCACGTGAGCAGTTCTTC. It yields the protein CASSQDASPREQFF.